The following is a TCR beta chain sequence with its context. This record belongs to a study of T cell changes during pregnancy in multiple sclerosis. The method was immunoSEQ multiplex PCR; TCRdb's version includes in-frame clones alone and lacks a portion of them. Seen here are about 55,000 clones, roughly 94% observed once, and the top ten hold 2.5%. The CDR3 has 14 amino acids. Germline V lookup: CDR1 LNHDA, CDR2 SQIVND (reference sequence). V lost 5 bases to trimming and J lost 8 bases; unmatched junction nucleotides: 11. This chain uses TRBV19 with TRBJ1-2, with 7 bases that match TRBD1. Material: CD8+ T cells from peripheral blood mononuclear cells, obtained after pregnancy. The origin of this receptor is a female donor with multiple sclerosis, enrolled in a pregnancy study. DNA of the CDR3: TGTGCCAGTAGTCCGGGGACAGCCCTGACGGGCTACACCTTC. This codes for CASSPGTALTGYTF.